The 24 T cell receptor beta chains presented below share a single source sample, sequenced in a study of CD8+ T cells in alopecia areata. Treatment indicated: oral pan-JAK inhibitor, 5-10 mg twice daily. Extracted RNA was reverse transcribed, and the resulting cDNA served as sequencing template. Only in-frame clones appear in the TCRdb table, and some are missing; sequencing was by immunoSEQ multiplex PCR. The sample comprises about 300,000 clones, 55% to 75% of which are singletons, and under 2% rests with the top ten. The sample in question was CD4+ T cells sorted from blood, obtained at week 24, from a patient treated with tofacitinib. These receptors were collected from a human donor with alopecia areata.

This clone was detected a few times. The rearrangement uses TRBV18 and TRBJ2-1; 7 bases are shared with TRBD1. CDR3 size: 13 residues. Germline values: CDR1 KGHSH, CDR2 LQKENI. J lost 9 bases, V lost 2 bases, and 4 bases had no gene match. The CDR3 region is CASSPSTGSEQFF. CDR3 DNA sequence: TGTGCCAGCTCACCATCGACAGGGAGTGAGCAGTTCTTC.

The chain is built from TRBV12-5 and TRBJ2-7, with 10 positions matching TRBD1. Germline V gives CDR1 LGHNT, CDR2 FRNRAP. This CDR3 has 14 residues. Losses at the gene ends were 6 bases for V and 0 bases for J; bases not matched to a gene: 2. CDR3 protein: CASGRTGGSYEQYF. CDR3 bases: TGTGCTAGTGGGCGGACAGGGGGCTCCTACGAGCAGTACTTC.

V and J are TRBV15 and TRBJ1-6; a weak D match, TRBD1 (5 bases). The CDR3 is made up of 13 amino acids. In germline, CDR1 is LNHNV, CDR2 YYDKDF (reference sequence). Trimming took 1 base from V and 15 from J, leaving 13 bases between them. The DNA for the CDR3 is TGTGCCACCAGCAGAGTCAGGGCCGAGGACCTCCACTTT. Translation: CATSRVRAEDLHF.

The gene calls are TRBV28 and TRBJ1-6, with no clear D. Germline CDR1 reads MDHEN; CDR2 reads SYDVKM. The CDR3 contains 14 residues. Deletions cut 3 bases from V and 7 bases from J, with 10 bases between. The CDR3 DNA sequence: TGTGCCAGCAGTTTGAGTCAGGTGAATTCACCCCTCCACTTT. It yields the protein CASSLSQVNSPLHF.

The chain is built from TRBV30 and TRBJ1-1; D not resolved. V lost 0 bases to trimming and J lost 5 bases, with 4 bases between them. Germline assignment: CDR1 GTSNPN and CDR2 SVGIG (reference sequence). The CDR3 is 11 amino acids. The CDR3, as DNA: TGTGCCTGGAGTGTACAAACTGAAGCTTTCTTT. It yields the protein CAWSVQTEAFF.

This clone was observed a few times. The chain couples TRBV29-1 to TRBJ2-3; D might be TRBD1 (6 bases). This CDR3 is built from 14 residues. In germline, CDR1 is SQVTM, CDR2 ANQGSEA. The germline V and J ends were trimmed by 7 bases and 1 base, with 15 bases remaining between them. CDR3 in DNA: TGCAGCGCCCGAGGGGGTCTCGGCACAGATACGCAGTATTTT. Its protein product is CSARGGLGTDTQYF.

J is TRBJ2-7 and V is TRBV2, with 11 bases that match TRBD1. J lost 6 bases, V lost 6 bases, and 4 bases had no gene match. There are 13 residues in the CDR3. From germline, CDR1 is SNHLY and CDR2 FYNNEI. The CDR3 loop is CASRGQGESEQYF. As DNA, the CDR3 is TGTGCCAGCAGGGGACAGGGGGAGAGCGAGCAGTACTTC. The full variable domain, in which reference TRBV2 and TRBJ2-7 provide the parts outside the CDR3, is EPEVTQTPSHQVTQMGQEVILRCVPISNHLYFYWYRQILGQKVEFLVSFYNNEISEKSEIFDDQFSVERPDGSNFTLKIRSTKLEDSAMYFCASRGQGESEQYFGPGTRLTVT.

Turning to this clone: The same CDR3 also results from other DNA sequences found in this sample. This sequence joins TRBV2 and TRBJ1-2, with a possible D match to TRBD1 (6 bases). From germline, CDR1 is SNHLY and CDR2 FYNNEI. The ends were cut back, 8 bases at V and 5 bases at J, with 12 bases in the middle. The CDR3 is 12 amino acids. Here the CDR3 DNA reads TGTGCCAGCCGCGGGCAGGGGTATGGCTACACCTTC. As protein: CASRGQGYGYTF.

The chain carries TRBV5-1 and TRBJ2-1; D may be TRBD2 (5 bases). Per the germline V gene, CDR1 is SGHRS and CDR2 is YFSETQ. V shed 6 bases and J shed 7 bases, with 8 bases lying between them. This CDR3 comprises 11 residues. The CDR3 region has the DNA TGCGCCAGCACCGGGGAAAATGAGCAGTTCTTC. Its translation: CASTGENEQFF.

The chain joins TRBV2 to TRBJ2-7, with 7 bases matching TRBD1. V lost 11 bases and J lost 3; bases outside the gene matches: 7. The CDR3 has 12 amino acids. From germline, CDR1 is SNHLY and CDR2 FYNNEI. DNA of the CDR3: TGTGCCGGCACAGGGGACGGCTACGAGCAGTACTTC. This encodes CAGTGDGYEQYF.

With regard to this clone: Its ends do not fully match the called genes, so a read error is possible. J is TRBJ1-4 and V is TRBV4-1; D gene uncertain. The germline V gene has CDR1 MGHRA and CDR2 YSYEKL. CDR3 length: 13 amino acids. Here the CDR3 DNA reads TGCGCCAGCAGCCAAGATCGAGGGTACCGGAGCGCTTTT. Translation: CASSQDRGYRSAF.

This clone was detected only a few times. The V call is TRBV29-1, the J call TRBJ2-1; 13 bases fit TRBD2. Trimming cost V 4 bases and J 9 bases; bases outside gene matches: 15. The CDR3 extends over 17 amino acids. Per the germline V gene, CDR1 is SQVTM and CDR2 is ANQGSEA. CDR3 region: CSVGRRLAGGPEGEQFF. The CDR3 DNA follows: TGCAGCGTTGGGCGACGACTAGCGGGGGGCCCCGAGGGTGAGCAGTTCTTC.

The chain carries TRBV29-1 and TRBJ2-3; D gene ambiguous. Germline values: CDR1 SQVTM, CDR2 ANQGSEA. Trimming removed 8 bases at V and 2 bases at J, with 17 bases between. The CDR3 is made up of 14 amino acids. CDR3 residues: CSSKMGILTDTQYF. DNA for the CDR3: TGCAGCTCGAAGATGGGCATACTCACAGATACGCAGTATTTT.

The V and J genes are TRBV15 and TRBJ2-7; 7 bases are a match to TRBD2. The V and J ends lost 0 bases and 1 base, in that order; junction bases with no gene match: 3. This CDR3 spans 15 amino acids. Germline CDR1 reads LNHNV; CDR2 reads YYDKDF (reference sequence). The CDR3 reads CATSRDLGGSYEQYF. CDR3 nucleotides: TGTGCCACCAGCAGAGATCTCGGGGGGTCCTACGAGCAGTACTTC.

V usage is TRBV30 and J usage is TRBJ1-1, with 8 bases lining up with TRBD1. The CDR3 extends over 15 amino acids. J lost 0 bases, V lost 4 bases, and 7 bases had no gene match. The germline V gene encodes CDR1 GTSNPN and CDR2 SVGIG (reference sequence). The CDR3 protein is CAWTRGQGLNTEAFF. CDR3 coding DNA: TGTGCCTGGACCCGCGGACAGGGATTGAACACTGAAGCTTTCTTT.

This sequence joins TRBV6-1 and TRBJ2-3; the D is unclear. This CDR3 comprises 13 residues. Germline assignment: CDR1 MNHNS and CDR2 SASEGT. V was shortened by 7 bases and J by 5 bases, with 13 bases between the two germline ends. Here the CDR3 DNA reads TGTGCCAGCACCCTGGCCCTCAGAGATACGCAGTATTTT. This translates into CASTLALRDTQYF.

The rearrangement uses TRBV27 and TRBJ2-7, with D unclear. The CDR3 contains 13 residues. The V gene's germline CDR1 is MNHEY and CDR2 SMNVEV (reference sequence). V lost 4 bases to trimming and J lost 4 bases, with 11 bases between them. The CDR3 nucleotides read TGTGCCAGCAGTTCCCTCCACAGTTACGAGCAGTACTTC. Translating gives CASSSLHSYEQYF.

This clone is deemed medium-sized. The chain links TRBV7-9 to TRBJ1-6; unclear D gene. CDR1 is SEHNR, CDR2 FQNEAQ, per germline (reference sequence). Trimming stripped 0 bases from V and 8 bases from J, with 2 bases between. The CDR3 loop spans 12 amino acids. The CDR3 DNA reads TGTGCCAGCAGCTTAGCTGATTCACCCCTCCACTTT. It is translated as CASSLADSPLHF.

The chain combines TRBV29-1 with TRBJ1-1; a possible D gene is TRBD1 (6 bases). The CDR3 extends over 14 amino acids. The V and J ends lost 2 bases and 1 base respectively, with 11 bases between them. CDR1 SQVTM and CDR2 ANQGSEA come from the germline V gene. The CDR3 DNA reads TGCAGCGTTGAACTTCGGACAGCGAACACTGAAGCTTTCTTT. Translating gives CSVELRTANTEAFF.

The CDR3 region is CASSVAIAGGSDTQYF. The CDR3 bases are TGTGCCAGCAGCGTAGCGATAGCGGGGGGGTCAGATACGCAGTATTTT. The gene calls are TRBV9 and TRBJ2-3, with 11 bases fitting TRBD2. Germline V CDR1 and CDR2: SGDLS, YYNGEE. Losses at the gene ends were 0 bases for V and 4 bases for J; bases not matched to a gene: 4. The CDR3 contains 16 residues.

The chain links TRBV7-9 to TRBJ2-5, with D unresolved. V was shortened by 1 base and J by 2 bases, with 11 bases between the two germline ends. Germline V CDR1 and CDR2: SEHNR, FQNEAQ (reference sequence). The CDR3 contains 15 residues. CDR3 sequence reads: CASSLDGHPQETQYF. For the CDR3, the DNA is TGTGCCAGCAGCTTAGACGGGCACCCGCAAGAGACCCAGTACTTC.

This clone was counted a few times. The sample holds other DNA sequences that translate to the same CDR3. This chain connects TRBV29-1 to TRBJ1-2, with D possibly TRBD1 on 5 matching bases. V was pared by 2 bases and J by 2 bases, with 6 bases between. This CDR3 is 12 amino acids long. Germline CDR1 is SQVTM and CDR2 is ANQGSEA. The CDR3 DNA sequence: TGCAGCGTTGAACGGGGGAACTATGGCTACACCTTC. Translation gives CSVERGNYGYTF.

The CDR3 is CASSPRDRGPGGYTF. The CDR3 DNA sequence: TGCGCCAGCAGCCCCAGGGACAGGGGGCCGGGTGGCTACACCTTC. This chain joins TRBV5-1 and TRBJ1-2; TRBD1 matches 12 bases. The CDR3 extends over 15 amino acids. The V gene's germline CDR1 is SGHRS and CDR2 YFSETQ. Trimming removed 4 bases from V and 7 bases from J; junction bases left unmatched: 8. Based on the CDR3 plus reference TRBV5-1 and TRBJ1-2, the full variable domain is KAGVTQTPRYLIKTRGQQVTLSCSPISGHRSVSWYQQTPGQGLQFLFEYFSETQRNKGNFPGRFSGRQFSNSRSEMNVSTLELGDSALYLCASSPRDRGPGGYTFGSGTRLTVV.

The rearrangement uses TRBV6-6 and TRBJ1-1; tentatively, D is TRBD1 (5 bases). Germline values: CDR1 MNHNY, CDR2 SVGAGI (reference sequence). Trimming pared 2 bases from V and 4 bases from J, leaving 11 bases between. CDR3 length equals 14 residues. In DNA form, the CDR3 reads TGTGCCAGCAGTTACGTCGGGGCGGGCACTGAAGCTTTCTTT. It codes for CASSYVGAGTEAFF.